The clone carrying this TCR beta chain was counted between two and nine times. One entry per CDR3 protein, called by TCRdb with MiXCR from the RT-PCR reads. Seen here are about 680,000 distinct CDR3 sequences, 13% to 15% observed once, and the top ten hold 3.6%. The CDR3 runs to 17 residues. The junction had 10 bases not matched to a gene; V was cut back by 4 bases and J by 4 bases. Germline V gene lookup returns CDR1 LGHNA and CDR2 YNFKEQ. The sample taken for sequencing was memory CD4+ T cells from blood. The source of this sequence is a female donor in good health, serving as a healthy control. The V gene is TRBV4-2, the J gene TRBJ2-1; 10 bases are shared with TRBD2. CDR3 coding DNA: TGTGCCAGCAGCCCACGGACTAGCGGAAAAAGTTACAATGAGCAGTTCTTC. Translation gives CASSPRTSGKSYNEQFF.